This T cell receptor (beta chain) was captured by sequencing in a study of esophageal squamous cell carcinoma under preoperative chemotherapy. The wider study: Both tumor-infiltrating lymphocytes and peripheral blood T cells had their TCR repertoires profiled.

The CDR3 has 16 residues. Per germline, CDR1 MNHNS and CDR2 SASEGT. Time point here: before preoperative PTX-NDP chemotherapy. Using its own MiXCR run on the PCR reads, TCRdb lists one record per CDR3 protein. The sample carries 5,000 to 7,500 distinct CDR3 sequences, 32% recorded once. Specimen collection occurred from a patient given preoperative chemotherapy. The rearrangement links TRBV6-1 to TRBJ2-1, with D possibly TRBD1 on 5 matching bases. Near its end, the DNA agrees better with TRBJ2-7, so the J call may be wrong. This clonotype was sampled from a human donor with esophageal squamous cell carcinoma. The donor label of this sample is uncertain. CDR3: CASGGARQTYPYEQYF. In DNA, the CDR3 is TGTGCCAGCGGTGGGGCGCGACAGACTTACCCCTACGAGCAGTACTTC.